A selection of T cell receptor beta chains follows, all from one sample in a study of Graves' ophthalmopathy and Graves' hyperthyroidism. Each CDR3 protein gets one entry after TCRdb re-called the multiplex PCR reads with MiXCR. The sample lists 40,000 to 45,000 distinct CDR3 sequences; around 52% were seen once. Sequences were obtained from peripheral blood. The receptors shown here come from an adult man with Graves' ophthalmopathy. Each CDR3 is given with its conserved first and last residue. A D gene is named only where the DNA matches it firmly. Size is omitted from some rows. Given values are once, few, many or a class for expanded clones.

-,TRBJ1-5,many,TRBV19,CASSIFGVPQHF,TGTGCCAGTAGTATCTTTGGGGTGCCCCAGCATTTT
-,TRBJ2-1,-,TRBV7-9,CASSFGGNYNEQFF,TGTGCCAGCAGCTTTGGCGGGAACTACAATGAGCAGTTCTTC
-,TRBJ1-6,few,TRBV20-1,CSASLRTAPNSPLHF,TGCAGTGCTAGCCTCAGGACAGCACCTAATTCACCCCTCCACTTT
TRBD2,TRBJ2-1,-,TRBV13,CASKGFASGGADEQFF,TGTGCCAGCAAGGGTTTTGCTAGCGGGGGGGCGGATGAGCAGTTCTTC
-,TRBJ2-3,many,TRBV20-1,CSARPTITYTQYF,TGCAGTGCTAGACCAACAATTACGTATACGCAGTATTTT
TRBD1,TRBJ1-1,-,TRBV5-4,CASSPEPGQESTEAFF,TGTGCCAGCAGTCCTGAACCGGGACAGGAGAGCACTGAAGCTTTCTTT
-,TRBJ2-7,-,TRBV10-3,CAISASPGYEQYF,TGTGCCATCAGTGCCTCCCCTGGGTACGAGCAGTACTTC
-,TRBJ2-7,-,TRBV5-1,CASSSGGTYEQYF,TGCGCCAGCAGCTCTGGCGGGACCTACGAGCAGTACTTC
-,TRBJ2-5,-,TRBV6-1,CASSQGGLETQYF,TGTGCCAGCTCCCAGGGGGGGCTGGAGACCCAGTACTTC
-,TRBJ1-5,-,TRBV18,CASSPNRGYQPQHF,TGTGCCAGCTCACCGAACCGGGGTTATCAGCCCCAGCATTTT
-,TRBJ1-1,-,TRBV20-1,CSAPLGPPEAEAVF,TGCAGTGCTCCCCTCGGGCCTCCCGAGGCTGAAGCTGTCTTT
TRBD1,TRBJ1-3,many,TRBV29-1,CSVGFQGTGAGNTIYF,TGCAGCGTGGGGTTTCAGGGCACAGGGGCTGGAAACACCATATATTTT
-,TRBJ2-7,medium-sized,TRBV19,CASSVTGSTYEQYF,TGTGCCAGTAGTGTTACCGGGAGTACCTACGAGCAGTACTTC